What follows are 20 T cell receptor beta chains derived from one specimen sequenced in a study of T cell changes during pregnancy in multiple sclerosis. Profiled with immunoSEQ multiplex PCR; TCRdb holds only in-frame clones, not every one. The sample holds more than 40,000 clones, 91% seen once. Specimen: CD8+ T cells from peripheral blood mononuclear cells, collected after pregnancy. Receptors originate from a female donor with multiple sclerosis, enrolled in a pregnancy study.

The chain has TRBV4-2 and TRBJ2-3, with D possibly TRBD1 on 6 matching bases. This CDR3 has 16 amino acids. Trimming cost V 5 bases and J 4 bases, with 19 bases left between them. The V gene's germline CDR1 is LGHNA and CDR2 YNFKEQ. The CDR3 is CASSEYTGTWPDTQYF. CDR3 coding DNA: TGTGCCAGCAGCGAATATACCGGGACATGGCCAGATACGCAGTATTTT.

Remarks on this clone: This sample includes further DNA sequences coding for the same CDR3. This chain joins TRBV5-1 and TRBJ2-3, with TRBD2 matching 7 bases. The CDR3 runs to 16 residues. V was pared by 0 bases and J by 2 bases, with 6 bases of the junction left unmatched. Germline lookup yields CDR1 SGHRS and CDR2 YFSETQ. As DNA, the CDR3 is TGCGCCAGCAGCTTGGCCGGGCGGGACTACACAGATACGCAGTATTTT. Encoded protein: CASSLAGRDYTDTQYF.

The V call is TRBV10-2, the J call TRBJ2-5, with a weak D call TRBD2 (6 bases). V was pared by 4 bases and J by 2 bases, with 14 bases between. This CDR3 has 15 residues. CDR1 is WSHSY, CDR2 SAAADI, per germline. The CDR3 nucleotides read TGCGCCAGCAGTGCTGGGCCTAGCGCTCAAGAGACCCAGTACTTC. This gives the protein CASSAGPSAQETQYF.

The CDR3 bases are TGTGCCAGTAGTGCAGGTAGCGGGAGTTACTACGAGCAGTACTTC. It encodes CASSAGSGSYYEQYF. V and J are TRBV19 and TRBJ2-7; 9 bases map to TRBD2. The V gene end was trimmed by 5 bases and the J gene end by 3 bases; junction bases not matched to a gene: 8. Germline-derived CDR1 and CDR2 are LNHDA and SQIVND (reference sequence). CDR3 length: 15 amino acids.

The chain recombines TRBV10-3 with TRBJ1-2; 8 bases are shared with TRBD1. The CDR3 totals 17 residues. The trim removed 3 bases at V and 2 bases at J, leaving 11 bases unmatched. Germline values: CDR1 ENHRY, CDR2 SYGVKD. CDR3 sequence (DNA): TGTGCCATCAGTGAACCGGGCAGGGGGCGCGAAAACTATGGCTACACCTTC. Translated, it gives CAISEPGRGRENYGYTF.

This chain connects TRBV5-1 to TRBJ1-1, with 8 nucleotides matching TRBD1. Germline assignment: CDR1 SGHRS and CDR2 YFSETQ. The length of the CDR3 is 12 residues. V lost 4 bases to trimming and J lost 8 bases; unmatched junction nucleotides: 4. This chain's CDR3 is CASSHRQGEAFF. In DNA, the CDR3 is TGCGCCAGCAGCCACCGACAGGGGGAAGCTTTCTTT.

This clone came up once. CDR3 in DNA: TGTGCCAGCAGCCAAGAAGTAGGGAGTAATTCACCCCTCCACTTT. It translates to CASSQEVGSNSPLHF. The chain combines TRBV4-2 with TRBJ1-6; no definite D call. V dropped 0 bases and J dropped 6 bases, with 9 bases sitting between them. The V gene's germline CDR1 is LGHNA and CDR2 YNFKEQ. The CDR3 is made up of 15 amino acids.

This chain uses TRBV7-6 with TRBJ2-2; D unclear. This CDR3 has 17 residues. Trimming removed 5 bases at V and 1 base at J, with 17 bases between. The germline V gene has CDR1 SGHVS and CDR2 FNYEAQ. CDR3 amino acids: CASSLVYSNLNTGELFF. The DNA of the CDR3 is TGTGCCAGCAGCCTAGTCTACAGTAATTTGAACACCGGGGAGCTGTTTTTT.

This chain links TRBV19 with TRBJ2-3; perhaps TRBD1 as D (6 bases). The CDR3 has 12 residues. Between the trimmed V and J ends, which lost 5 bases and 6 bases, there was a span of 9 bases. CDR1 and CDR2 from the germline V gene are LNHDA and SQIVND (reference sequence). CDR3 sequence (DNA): TGTGCCAGTAGTTACAGGGTGGATACGCAGTATTTT. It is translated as CASSYRVDTQYF.

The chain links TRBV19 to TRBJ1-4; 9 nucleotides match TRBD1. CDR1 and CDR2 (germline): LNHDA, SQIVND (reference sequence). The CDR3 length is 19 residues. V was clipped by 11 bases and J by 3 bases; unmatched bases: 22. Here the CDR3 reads CAGHTLGDRDGLANEKLFF. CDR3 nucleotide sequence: TGTGCCGGGCACACCCTGGGGGACAGGGATGGATTGGCTAATGAAAAACTGTTTTTT.

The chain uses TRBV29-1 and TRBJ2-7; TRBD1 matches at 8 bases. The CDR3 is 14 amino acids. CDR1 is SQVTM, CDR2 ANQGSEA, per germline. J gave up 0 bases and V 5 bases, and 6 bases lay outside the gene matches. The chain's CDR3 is CSVTTGVVSYEQYF. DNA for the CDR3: TGCAGCGTTACGACAGGGGTTGTCTCCTACGAGCAGTACTTC.

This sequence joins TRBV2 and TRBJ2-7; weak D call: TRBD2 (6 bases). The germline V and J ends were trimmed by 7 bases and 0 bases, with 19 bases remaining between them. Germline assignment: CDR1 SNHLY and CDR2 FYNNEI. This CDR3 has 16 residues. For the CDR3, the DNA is TGTGCCAGCACCCAATGGAGGAGCGGGTCCTCCTACGAGCAGTACTTC. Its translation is CASTQWRSGSSYEQYF.

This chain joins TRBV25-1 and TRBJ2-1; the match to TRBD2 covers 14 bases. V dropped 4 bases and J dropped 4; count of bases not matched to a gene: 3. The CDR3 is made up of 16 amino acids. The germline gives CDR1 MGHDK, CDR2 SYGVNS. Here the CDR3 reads CASSVGTSGGYNEQFF. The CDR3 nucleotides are TGTGCCAGCAGTGTGGGGACTAGCGGGGGATACAATGAGCAGTTCTTC.

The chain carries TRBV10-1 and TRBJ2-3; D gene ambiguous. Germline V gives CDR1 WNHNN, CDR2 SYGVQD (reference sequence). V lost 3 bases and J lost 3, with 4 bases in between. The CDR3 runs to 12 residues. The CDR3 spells CASSEQTDTQYF. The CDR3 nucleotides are TGCGCCAGCAGTGAACAGACAGATACGCAGTATTTT.

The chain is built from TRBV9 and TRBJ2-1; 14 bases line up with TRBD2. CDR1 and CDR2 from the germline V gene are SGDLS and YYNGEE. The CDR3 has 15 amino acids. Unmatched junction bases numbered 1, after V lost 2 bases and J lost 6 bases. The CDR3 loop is CASSVGLAGGNEQFF. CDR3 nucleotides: TGTGCCAGCAGCGTTGGACTAGCGGGGGGCAATGAGCAGTTCTTC. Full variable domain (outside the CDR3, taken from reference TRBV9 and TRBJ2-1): DSGVTQTPKHLITATGQRVTLRCSPRSGDLSVYWYQQSLDQGLQFLIQYYNGEERAKGNILERFSAQQFPDLHSELNLSSLELGDSALYFCASSVGLAGGNEQFFGPGTRLTVL.

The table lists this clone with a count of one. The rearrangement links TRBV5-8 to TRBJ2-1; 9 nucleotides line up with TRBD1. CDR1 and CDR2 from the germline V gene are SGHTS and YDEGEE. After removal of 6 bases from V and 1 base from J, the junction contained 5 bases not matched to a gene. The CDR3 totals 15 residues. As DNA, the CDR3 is TGTGCCAGCACCCCGGGGACAGGGTCCTACAATGAGCAGTTCTTC. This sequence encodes CASTPGTGSYNEQFF.

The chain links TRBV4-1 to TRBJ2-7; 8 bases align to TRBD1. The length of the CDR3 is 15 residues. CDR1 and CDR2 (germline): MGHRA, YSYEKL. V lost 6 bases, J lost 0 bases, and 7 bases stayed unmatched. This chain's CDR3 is CASSPNRGSSYEQYF. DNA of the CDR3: TGCGCCAGCAGTCCAAACAGGGGGAGCTCCTACGAGCAGTACTTC.

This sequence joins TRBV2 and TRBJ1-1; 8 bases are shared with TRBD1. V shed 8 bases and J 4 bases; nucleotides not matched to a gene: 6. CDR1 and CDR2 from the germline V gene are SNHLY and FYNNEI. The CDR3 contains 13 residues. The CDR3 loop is CASDRQGSTEAFF. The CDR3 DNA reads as TGTGCCAGCGACCGACAGGGGAGCACTGAAGCTTTCTTT.

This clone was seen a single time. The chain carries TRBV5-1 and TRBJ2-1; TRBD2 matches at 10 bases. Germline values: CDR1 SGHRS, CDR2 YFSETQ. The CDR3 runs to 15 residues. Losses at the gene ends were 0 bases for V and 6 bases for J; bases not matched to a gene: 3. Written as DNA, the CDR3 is TGCGCCAGCAGCTTGGCTCCTAGCGGGAGCAATGAGCAGTTCTTC. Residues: CASSLAPSGSNEQFF.

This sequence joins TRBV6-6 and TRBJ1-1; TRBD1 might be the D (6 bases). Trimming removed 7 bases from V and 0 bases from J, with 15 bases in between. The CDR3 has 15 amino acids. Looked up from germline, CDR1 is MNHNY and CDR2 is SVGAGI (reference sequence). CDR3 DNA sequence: TGTGCCAGCACCCTCCCGGACAGCCTGAACACTGAAGCTTTCTTT. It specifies CASTLPDSLNTEAFF.